This is a list of T cell receptor beta chains from one sample in a study of T cells after yellow fever vaccination. TCRdb redid the calling of the 5' RACE reads with MiXCR, one entry per CDR3 protein. The table has some 390,000 distinct CDR3 sequences, 6.2% seen once. The sequenced sample was PBMCs, obtained 5 days after the yellow fever booster vaccination. The receptors originated from a man aged 25 to 45 who received the YFV17D yellow fever vaccine. CDR3s include the opening cysteine and the closing phenylalanine or tryptophan. The D gene is left open where the match is weak. The size field is filled for only some rows; it gives once, few, many or a size class.

>.|TRBV20-1|TRBJ2-3|.
CSARGTSTDTQYF
TGCAGTGCTAGAGGGACTAGCACAGATACGCAGTATTTT
>.|TRBV27|TRBJ2-7|.
CASSPDRGFSGSYEQYF
TGTGCCAGCAGTCCCGACCGGGGCTTCTCGGGATCCTACGAGCAGTACTTC
>TRBD2|TRBV7-2|TRBJ2-7|few
CASSSGGSYPYEQYF
TGTGCCAGCAGCTCCGGCGGGAGCTACCCCTACGAGCAGTACTTC
>TRBD1|TRBV9|TRBJ2-5|many
CASSVARGPQETQYF
TGTGCCAGCAGCGTAGCCAGGGGGCCCCAAGAGACCCAGTACTTC
>.|TRBV7-2|TRBJ1-2|few
CASSLAIGHPQGYTF
TGTGCCAGCAGCTTAGCGATAGGACACCCACAGGGCTACACCTTC
>.|TRBV9|TRBJ1-1|few
CASSVGSYTEAFF
TGTGCCAGCAGCGTAGGGTCCTACACTGAAGCTTTCTTT
>.|TRBV20-1|TRBJ2-5|.
CSATAKRANPQETQYF
TGCAGTGCTACGGCGAAGCGGGCCAATCCCCAAGAGACCCAGTACTTC
>TRBD1|TRBV3-1|TRBJ2-7|.
CASSQDTQGARGPFYEQYF
TGTGCCAGCAGCCAAGATACACAGGGGGCACGGGGCCCCTTCTACGAGCAGTACTTC
>.|TRBV29-1|TRBJ1-5|.
CSVEVHRYYSNQPQHF
TGCAGCGTTGAGGTCCACAGGTATTATAGCAATCAGCCCCAGCATTTT
>TRBD2|TRBV4-3|TRBJ2-1|many
CASSGRFGGRRGNEQFF
TGCGCCAGCAGCGGGCGGTTCGGCGGGAGGCGTGGTAATGAGCAGTTCTTC
>TRBD1|TRBV4-1|TRBJ2-1|many
CASSQLGQGLSNEQFF
TGCGCCAGCAGCCAATTAGGACAGGGACTCAGCAATGAGCAGTTCTTC
>TRBD2|TRBV5-1|TRBJ2-7|many
CASSQIVSGSNEQYF
TGCGCCAGCAGCCAGATAGTAAGCGGGAGCAACGAGCAGTACTTC
>.|TRBV7-9|TRBJ2-5|.
CASSSRQVQETQYF
TGTGCCAGCAGCTCCAGACAGGTTCAAGAGACCCAGTACTTC
>.|TRBV28|TRBJ1-5|few
CASSIRYSNQPQHF
TGTGCCAGCAGCATCAGGTATAGCAATCAGCCCCAGCATTTT
>.|TRBV10-3|TRBJ2-5|few
CAISDLPRQGRETQYF
TGTGCCATCAGTGACCTACCTAGGCAGGGCCGAGAGACCCAGTACTTC
>TRBD1|TRBV5-1|TRBJ2-3|many
CASSATGTEDTQYF
TGCGCCAGCAGCGCGACCGGGACAGAAGATACGCAGTATTTT
>.|TRBV6-1|TRBJ1-6|few
CASRIKSGPGGYSPLHF
TGTGCCAGCAGAATAAAAAGTGGGCCCGGAGGGTACTCACCCCTCCACTTT
>.|TRBV12-3/TRBV12-4|TRBJ1-3|many
CASRATGNADTIYF
TGTGCCAGCAGGGCTACAGGGAACGCGGACACCATATATTTT
>TRBD1|TRBV5-1|TRBJ2-7|many
CASSHTGTGLDYEQYF
TGCGCCAGCAGCCATACCGGGACAGGGTTGGACTACGAGCAGTACTTC
>.|TRBV3-1|TRBJ2-5|few
CASSQDSIQETQYF
TGTGCCAGCAGCCAAGACTCGATCCAAGAGACCCAGTACTTC
>TRBD2|TRBV20-1|TRBJ2-7|.
CSATWVAGGTRQYF
TGCAGTGCCACCTGGGTAGCGGGAGGAACGCGTCAGTACTTC
>.|TRBV2|TRBJ2-2|many
CASRETVNTGELFF
TGTGCCAGCAGGGAGACAGTTAACACCGGGGAGCTGTTTTTT
>.|TRBV29-1|TRBJ1-4|many
CSVEDPEGGEKLFF
TGCAGCGTTGAAGATCCTGAAGGAGGGGAAAAACTGTTTTTT
>TRBD1|TRBV7-2|TRBJ2-1|many
CASSLGTGGNNEQFF
TGTGCCAGCAGCTTAGGTACAGGGGGCAACAATGAGCAGTTCTTC
>TRBD2|TRBV4-2|TRBJ2-7|.
CASSQSASGGYEQYF
TGTGCCAGCAGCCAATCGGCTAGCGGAGGCTACGAGCAGTACTTC
>.|TRBV25-1|TRBJ2-3|many
CASSEYLRDTQYF
TGTGCCAGCAGTGAATATCTGAGAGATACGCAGTATTTT
>TRBD2|TRBV4-3|TRBJ2-4|few
CASSQDRPGSGDIQYF
TGCGCCAGCAGCCAAGACCGCCCCGGTAGCGGGGACATTCAGTACTTC
>.|TRBV24-1|TRBJ2-3|few
CATSDAMMDTQYF
TGTGCCACCAGTGATGCGATGATGGATACGCAGTATTTT
>.|TRBV20-1|TRBJ2-1|few
CSATGLSSPYNEQFF
TGCAGTGCCACCGGGTTGTCTAGTCCCTACAATGAGCAGTTCTTC
>.|TRBV27|TRBJ2-1|.
CASSLAFSSGNEQFF
TGTGCCAGCAGTTTAGCCTTTAGCTCTGGCAATGAGCAGTTCTTC
>.|TRBV21-1|TRBJ2-1|many
CARGGFAYNEQFF
TGTGCCAGGGGAGGGTTCGCTTACAATGAGCAGTTCTTC
>.|TRBV7-2|TRBJ1-1|few
CASSPEAVGSLEAFF
TGTGCCAGCAGCCCAGAGGCGGTTGGGTCGCTTGAAGCTTTCTTT
>TRBD1|TRBV5-4|TRBJ1-4|few
CASSPTGATNEKLFF
TGTGCCAGCAGCCCGACAGGGGCAACTAATGAAAAACTGTTTTTT
>.|TRBV12-3/TRBV12-4|TRBJ2-3|many
CASSLVLQKTRLNTDTQYF
TGTGCCAGCAGTTTAGTATTACAGAAAACACGATTAAACACAGATACGCAGTATTTT
>TRBD1|TRBV10-3|TRBJ1-1|.
CAIRQPRGRNTEAFF
TGTGCCATCAGACAACCAAGGGGGCGGAACACTGAAGCTTTCTTT
>TRBD1|TRBV19|TRBJ1-5|few
CASSISGGYQPQHF
TGTGCCAGTAGTATATCAGGGGGCTATCAGCCCCAGCATTTT
>TRBD1|TRBV29-1|TRBJ1-4|.
CSVEGTGKDEKLFF
TGCAGCGTTGAGGGGACAGGGAAGGATGAAAAACTGTTTTTT
>TRBD2|TRBV7-2|TRBJ2-7|.
CASSRTSGSDYEQYF
TGTGCCAGCAGCAGGACTAGCGGGAGTGATTACGAGCAGTACTTC